Below, 18 T cell receptor beta chains from the same sample are listed, as sequenced in a study of identical twins (dated by TCRdb to about 2016). The library was prepared using 5' RACE. Instrument on record: Illumina HiSeq 2000. TCRdb cleaned the public reads at Q25 with fastp, built clones with MiXCR and kept in-frame beta chains. Under each unique CDR3 protein, matching rows form one entry showing the most common genes and DNA. The sample profile shows 1.5 million to 2 million distinct CDR3 sequences; about 31% of them were found once. Together, the top ten hold around 0.3% of the sample. Sample: cord blood. Source of these receptors: a newborn girl in good health.

This clonotype was seen a handful of times. The V call is TRBV4-1, the J call TRBJ1-1; D perhaps matches TRBD1 (6 bases). The length of the CDR3 is 15 residues. V dropped 3 bases and J dropped 1 base, with 12 bases sitting between them. Germline V lookup: CDR1 MGHRA, CDR2 YSYEKL. The CDR3 DNA reads TGCGCCAGCAGCCACCCGACAGGCGGGAACACTGAAGCTTTCTTT. Translating it yields CASSHPTGGNTEAFF.

The chain links TRBV28 to TRBJ2-3, with TRBD2 identical over 11 bases. The CDR3 length is 17 residues. The germline V gene has CDR1 MDHEN and CDR2 SYDVKM. The V gene end was trimmed by 5 bases and the J gene end by 2 bases; junction bases not matched to a gene: 9. The CDR3 protein is CASSRDKLAGATDTQYF. CDR3 sequence (DNA): TGTGCCAGCAGTCGGGATAAACTAGCGGGAGCCACAGATACGCAGTATTTT.

The gene calls are TRBV5-1 and TRBJ2-1; perhaps TRBD2 as D (6 bases). This CDR3 spans 16 amino acids. Germline V gene data show CDR1 as SGHRS and CDR2 as YFSETQ. V lost 0 bases and J 3 bases, leaving 13 bases between the germline ends. The DNA of the CDR3 is TGCGCCAGCAGCTTGGGTGGGCTCGGGGGCTACAATGAGCAGTTCTTC. Protein sequence: CASSLGGLGGYNEQFF.

This clonotype was found a few times. CDR3 sequence reads: CASSYGGQGTYEQYF. Here the CDR3 DNA reads TGTGCCAGCAGTTACGGTGGACAGGGAACCTACGAGCAGTACTTC. The rearrangement links TRBV6-5 to TRBJ2-7; 8 nucleotides match TRBD1. Germline loops: CDR1 MNHEY, CDR2 SVGAGI. The CDR3 covers 15 residues. V shed 2 bases, J shed 2 bases, and the junction held 5 bases outside the gene matches.

In regard to this clonotype: The junction differs from germline at one of its ends, possibly a read error. V usage is TRBV12-3 or TRBV12-4 and J usage is TRBJ2-7; 8 nucleotides line up with TRBD1. There are 13 residues in the CDR3. CDR3 DNA: TGTGCCTGCAGTTTCAGGGGGCGCTACGAGCAGTACTTC. Translation gives CACSFRGRYEQYF.

The chain uses TRBV7-9 and TRBJ1-4; TRBD1 agrees at 7 bases. The CDR3 runs to 17 residues. Germline CDR1 and CDR2: SEHNR and FQNEAQ (reference sequence). Trimming at V came to 1 base and at J to 8 bases, leaving 13 bases not matched to a gene. The CDR3 spells CASSLGVMTGREEKLFF. The CDR3 nucleotides are TGTGCCAGCAGCTTAGGTGTTATGACAGGGAGAGAAGAAAAACTGTTTTTT.

This chain connects TRBV4-1 to TRBJ2-1; TRBD1 agrees at 7 bases. Trimming at V came to 6 bases and at J to 5 bases, leaving 4 bases not matched to a gene. The CDR3 consists of 13 residues. The V gene's germline CDR1 is MGHRA and CDR2 YSYEKL. CDR3 residues: CASRLTGDNEQFF. The CDR3 DNA reads as TGCGCCAGCAGGTTAACAGGGGACAATGAGCAGTTCTTC.

The CDR3 protein is CASSPRTPGASTDTQYF. In DNA form, the CDR3 reads TGTGCCAGCAGCCCCCGAACCCCTGGTGCGAGCACAGATACGCAGTATTTT. The V and J genes are TRBV5-4 and TRBJ2-3; D uncertain. Deletions cut 4 bases from V and 0 bases from J, with 18 bases between. Germline CDR1 and CDR2: SGHNT and YYREEE (reference sequence). The CDR3 consists of 17 residues.

A word on this clonotype: This may be a read error, as it is one base from a much larger clone. The CDR3 spells CAGSYGGADTQYF. The DNA for the CDR3 is TGTGCCGGCAGTTATGGAGGGGCAGATACGCAGTATTTT. This chain joins TRBV27 and TRBJ2-3; TRBD2 is a possible D gene (6 bases). This CDR3 has 13 residues. The germline V gene has CDR1 MNHEY and CDR2 SMNVEV (reference sequence).

The rearrangement uses TRBV24-1 and TRBJ2-3, with TRBD1 matching 7 bases. Germline CDR1 and CDR2: KGHDR and SFDVKD. This CDR3 is 18 amino acids long. The ends lost 2 bases at V and 1 base at J; junction bases unmatched: 11. CDR3 region: CATSDSYGTAWGTDTQYF. CDR3 nucleotides: TGTGCCACCAGTGATTCTTACGGGACAGCCTGGGGCACAGATACGCAGTATTTT.

This clonotype turned up a few times. The rearrangement uses TRBV20-1 and TRBJ1-2; D unresolved. The CDR3 has 13 residues. Germline loops: CDR1 DFQATT, CDR2 SNEGSKA (reference sequence). CDR3 region: CRGFSATNYGYTF. The CDR3 DNA reads as TGCAGGGGATTTTCAGCTACTAACTATGGCTACACCTTC.

The J gene is TRBJ1-6, the V gene TRBV10-3; 8 bases align to TRBD1. V dropped 4 bases and J dropped 8; count of bases not matched to a gene: 7. The CDR3 is 15 residues long. Germline V lookup: CDR1 ENHRY, CDR2 SYGVKD. CDR3 sequence: CAISGRTGKDSPLHF. The CDR3 DNA follows: TGTGCCATCAGTGGCAGGACAGGGAAAGATTCACCCCTCCACTTT.

The CDR3 sequence is CASSHRPGSGDVDEQFF. The DNA for the CDR3 is TGTGCCAGCAGTCATCGTCCTGGGAGCGGGGACGTAGATGAGCAGTTCTTC. The V and J genes are TRBV6-6 and TRBJ2-1, with 7 bases identical to TRBD2. The CDR3 runs 17 residues. Germline V gene data show CDR1 as MNHNY and CDR2 as SVGAGI (reference sequence). J gave up 8 bases and V 5 bases, and 18 bases lay outside the gene matches.

This clonotype was recorded many times. The genes are TRBV4-2 and TRBJ2-3; D perhaps matches TRBD2 (6 bases). V dropped 4 bases and J dropped 2 bases, with 10 bases sitting between them. Germline assignment: CDR1 LGHNA and CDR2 YNFKEQ. CDR3 size: 14 residues. CDR3 coding DNA: TGTGCCAGCAGCCCCCGACTAGACACAGATACGCAGTATTTT. Translation gives CASSPRLDTDTQYF.

V gene TRBV20-1 combines with J gene TRBJ2-3, with 10 bases identical to TRBD2. Germline V gene sequence: CDR1 DFQATT, CDR2 SNEGSKA (reference sequence). This CDR3 has 14 residues. V lost 5 bases and J lost 4; bases outside the gene matches: 6. The CDR3 loop reads CSASSGRGADTQYF. In nucleotides, the CDR3 is TGCAGTGCTTCTAGCGGGAGAGGCGCAGATACGCAGTATTTT.

The chain employs TRBV4-1 and TRBJ2-6, with D possibly matching TRBD2 (6 bases). This CDR3 comprises 17 residues. The germline gives CDR1 MGHRA, CDR2 YSYEKL. The V gene lost 0 bases and the J gene lost 1 base, with 10 bases spanning the gap. CDR3 bases: TGCGCCAGCAGCCAAGAGATCGGGGGTTCTGGGGCCAACGTCCTGACTTTC. It is translated as CASSQEIGGSGANVLTF.

The sample holds a few counts of this clonotype. CDR3: CASSYSQGINEQFF. CDR3 sequence (DNA): TGTGCCAGCAGTTACTCGCAAGGAATCAATGAGCAGTTCTTC. The chain is built from TRBV6-6 and TRBJ2-1; unclear D gene. The CDR3 contains 14 residues. Germline V gene lookup returns CDR1 MNHNY and CDR2 SVGAGI (reference sequence). Deletions cut 0 bases from V and 6 bases from J, with 9 bases between.

The chain links TRBV21-1 to TRBJ1-1; the table's D call of TRBD1 was not tested on the DNA. TRBV21-1 is described as a pseudogene. The CDR3 consists of 18 residues. This chain's CDR3 is CASSKESGGGAVGTEAFF. In nucleotides, the CDR3 is TGTGCCAGCAGCAAAGAGTCGGGTGGGGGGGCGGTGGGCACTGAAGCTTTCTTT.